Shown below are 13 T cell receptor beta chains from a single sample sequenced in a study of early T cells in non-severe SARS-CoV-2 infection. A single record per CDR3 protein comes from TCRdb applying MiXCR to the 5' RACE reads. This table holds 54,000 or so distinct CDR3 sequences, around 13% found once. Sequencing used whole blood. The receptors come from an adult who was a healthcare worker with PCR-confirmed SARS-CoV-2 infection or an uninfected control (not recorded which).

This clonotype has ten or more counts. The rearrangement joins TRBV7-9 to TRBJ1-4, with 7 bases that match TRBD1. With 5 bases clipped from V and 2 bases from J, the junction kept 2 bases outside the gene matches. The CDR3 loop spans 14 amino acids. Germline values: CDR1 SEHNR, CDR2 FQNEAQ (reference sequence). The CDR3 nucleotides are TGTGCCAGCAGCCAGACAGGGACTAATGAAAAACTGTTTTTT. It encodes CASSQTGTNEKLFF. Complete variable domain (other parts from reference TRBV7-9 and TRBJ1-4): DTGVSQNPRHKITKRGQNVTFRCDPISEHNRLYWYRQTLGQGPEFLTYFQNEAQLEKSRLLSDRFSAERPKGSFSTLEIQRTEQGDSAMYLCASSQTGTNEKLFFGSGTQLSVL.

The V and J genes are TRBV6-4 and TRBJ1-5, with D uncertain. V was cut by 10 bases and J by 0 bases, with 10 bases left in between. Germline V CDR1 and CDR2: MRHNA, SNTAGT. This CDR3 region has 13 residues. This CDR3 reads CATPRHSNQPQHF. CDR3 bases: TGTGCCACCCCGCGACATAGCAATCAGCCCCAGCATTTT.

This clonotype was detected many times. CDR3 loop: CASRPGLAAQETQYF. The DNA of the CDR3 is TGTGCCAGCAGACCGGGACTAGCGGCTCAAGAGACCCAGTACTTC. The chain couples TRBV6-2 or TRBV6-3 to TRBJ2-5, with 11 nucleotides matching TRBD2. V lost 6 bases and J lost 2; bases outside the gene matches: 5. The germline V gene has CDR1 MNHEY and CDR2 SVGEGT. This CDR3 is built from 15 residues.

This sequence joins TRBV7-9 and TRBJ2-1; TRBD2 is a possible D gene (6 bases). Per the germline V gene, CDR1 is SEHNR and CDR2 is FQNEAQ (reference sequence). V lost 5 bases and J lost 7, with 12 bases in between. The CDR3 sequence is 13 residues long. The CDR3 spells CASSLGSRNEQFF. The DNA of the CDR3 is TGTGCCAGCAGCCTCGGGAGCAGGAATGAGCAGTTCTTC.

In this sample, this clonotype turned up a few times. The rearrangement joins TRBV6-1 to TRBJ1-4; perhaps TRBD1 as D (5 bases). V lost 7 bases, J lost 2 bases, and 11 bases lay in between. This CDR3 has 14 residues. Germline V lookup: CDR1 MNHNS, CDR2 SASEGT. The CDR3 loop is CASNQGSTNEKLFF. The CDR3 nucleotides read TGTGCCAGCAATCAGGGATCGACTAATGAAAAACTGTTTTTT.

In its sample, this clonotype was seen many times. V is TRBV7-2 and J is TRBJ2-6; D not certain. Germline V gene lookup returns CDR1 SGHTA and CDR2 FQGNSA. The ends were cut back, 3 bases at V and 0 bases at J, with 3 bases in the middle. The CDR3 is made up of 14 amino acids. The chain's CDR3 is CASSFLSGANVLTF. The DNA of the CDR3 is TGTGCCAGCAGCTTCCTCTCTGGGGCCAACGTCCTGACTTTC.

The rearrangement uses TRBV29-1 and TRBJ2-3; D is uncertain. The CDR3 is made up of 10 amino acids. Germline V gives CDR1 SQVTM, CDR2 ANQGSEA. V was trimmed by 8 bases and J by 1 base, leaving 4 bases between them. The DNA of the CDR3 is TGCAGCTGGGGCACAGATACGCAGTATTTT. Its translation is CSWGTDTQYF.

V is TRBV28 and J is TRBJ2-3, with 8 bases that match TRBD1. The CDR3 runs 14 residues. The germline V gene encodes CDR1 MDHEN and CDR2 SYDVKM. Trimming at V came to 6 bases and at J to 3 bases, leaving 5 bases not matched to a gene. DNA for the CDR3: TGTGCCAGCAGCACAGGGGGTAATACAGATACGCAGTATTTT. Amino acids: CASSTGGNTDTQYF.

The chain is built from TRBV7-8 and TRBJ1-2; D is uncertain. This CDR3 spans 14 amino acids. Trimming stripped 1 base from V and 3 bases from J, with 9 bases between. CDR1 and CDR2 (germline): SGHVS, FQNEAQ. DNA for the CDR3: TGTGCCAGCAGCTTAGAAGCGTACTACTATGGCTACACCTTC. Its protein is CASSLEAYYYGYTF.

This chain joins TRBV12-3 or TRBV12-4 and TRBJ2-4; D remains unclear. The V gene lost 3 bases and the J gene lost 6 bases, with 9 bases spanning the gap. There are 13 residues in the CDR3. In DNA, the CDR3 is TGTGCCAGCAGTTTCAGAGCGACAAACATTCAGTACTTC. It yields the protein CASSFRATNIQYF.

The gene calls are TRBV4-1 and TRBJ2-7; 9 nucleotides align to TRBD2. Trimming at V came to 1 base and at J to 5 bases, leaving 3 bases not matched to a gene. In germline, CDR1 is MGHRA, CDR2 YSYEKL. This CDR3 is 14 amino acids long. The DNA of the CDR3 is TGCGCCAGCAGCCAAGGGGCTAGCGGGAACGAGCAGTACTTC. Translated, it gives CASSQGASGNEQYF.

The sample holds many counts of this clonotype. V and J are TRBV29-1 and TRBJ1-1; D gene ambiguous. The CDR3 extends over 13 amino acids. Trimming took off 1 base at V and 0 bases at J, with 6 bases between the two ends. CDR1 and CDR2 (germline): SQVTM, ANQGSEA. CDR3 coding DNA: TGCAGCGTTGAAGCCGCGCTGAACACTGAAGCTTTCTTT. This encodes CSVEAALNTEAFF.

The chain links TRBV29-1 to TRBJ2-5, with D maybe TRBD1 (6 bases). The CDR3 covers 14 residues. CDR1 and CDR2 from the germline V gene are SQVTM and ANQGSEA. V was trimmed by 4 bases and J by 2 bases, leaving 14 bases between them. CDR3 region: CSVAKGGGQETQYF. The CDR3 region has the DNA TGCAGCGTTGCCAAAGGGGGTGGGCAAGAGACCCAGTACTTC.